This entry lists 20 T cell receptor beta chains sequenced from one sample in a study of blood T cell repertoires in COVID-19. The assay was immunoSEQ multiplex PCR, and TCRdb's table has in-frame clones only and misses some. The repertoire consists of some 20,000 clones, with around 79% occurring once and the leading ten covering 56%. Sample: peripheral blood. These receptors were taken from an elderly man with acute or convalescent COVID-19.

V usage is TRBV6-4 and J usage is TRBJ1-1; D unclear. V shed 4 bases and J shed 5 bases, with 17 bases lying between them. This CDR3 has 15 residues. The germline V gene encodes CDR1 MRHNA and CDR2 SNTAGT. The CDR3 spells CASSALHAAGTEAFF. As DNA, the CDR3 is TGTGCCAGCAGTGCCTTACACGCTGCGGGGACTGAAGCTTTCTTT.

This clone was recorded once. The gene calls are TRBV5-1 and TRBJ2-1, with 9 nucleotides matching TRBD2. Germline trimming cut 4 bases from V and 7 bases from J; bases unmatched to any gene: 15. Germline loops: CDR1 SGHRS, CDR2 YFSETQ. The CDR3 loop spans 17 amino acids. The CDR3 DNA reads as TGCGCCAGCAGCGGCCGGGGTGCGGGAGGGATGCTGAATGAGCAGTTCTTC. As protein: CASSGRGAGGMLNEQFF. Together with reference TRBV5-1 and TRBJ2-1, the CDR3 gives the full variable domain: KAGVTQTPRYLIKTRGQQVTLSCSPISGHRSVSWYQQTPGQGLQFLFEYFSETQRNKGNFPGRFSGRQFSNSRSEMNVSTLELGDSALYLCASSGRGAGGMLNEQFFGPGTRLTVL.

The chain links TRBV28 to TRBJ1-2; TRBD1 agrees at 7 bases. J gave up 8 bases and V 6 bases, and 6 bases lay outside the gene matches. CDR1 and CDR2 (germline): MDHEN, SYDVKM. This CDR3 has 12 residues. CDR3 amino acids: CASSLQGRGYTF. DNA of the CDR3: TGTGCCAGCAGCCTACAGGGGCGAGGCTACACCTTC.

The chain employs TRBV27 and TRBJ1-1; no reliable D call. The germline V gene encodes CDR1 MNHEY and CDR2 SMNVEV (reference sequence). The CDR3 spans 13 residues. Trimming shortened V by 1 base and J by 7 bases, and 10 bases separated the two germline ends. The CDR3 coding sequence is TGTGCCAGCAGTTTATTTGTCAGGAATGAAGCTTTCTTT. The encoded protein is CASSLFVRNEAFF.

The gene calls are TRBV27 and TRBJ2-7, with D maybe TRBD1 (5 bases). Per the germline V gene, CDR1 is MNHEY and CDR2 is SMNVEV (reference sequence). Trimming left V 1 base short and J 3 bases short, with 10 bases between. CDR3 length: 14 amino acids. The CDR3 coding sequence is TGTGCCAGCAGTTTATTTTTTGACAGCTACGAGCAGTACTTC. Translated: CASSLFFDSYEQYF.

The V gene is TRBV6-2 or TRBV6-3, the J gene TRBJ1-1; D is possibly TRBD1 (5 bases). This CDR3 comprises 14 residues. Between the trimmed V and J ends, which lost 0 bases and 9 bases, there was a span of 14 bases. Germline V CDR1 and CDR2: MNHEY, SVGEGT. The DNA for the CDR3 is TGTGCCAGCAGTTACTCAACCCGCCAGGGCAAAGCTTTCTTT. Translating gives CASSYSTRQGKAFF.

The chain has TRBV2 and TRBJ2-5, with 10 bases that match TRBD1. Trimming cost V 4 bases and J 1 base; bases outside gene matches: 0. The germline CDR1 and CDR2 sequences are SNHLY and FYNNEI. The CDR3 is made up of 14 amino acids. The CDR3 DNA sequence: TGTGCCAGCAGTGGGGACAGGGGCCAAGAGACCCAGTACTTC. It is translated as CASSGDRGQETQYF.

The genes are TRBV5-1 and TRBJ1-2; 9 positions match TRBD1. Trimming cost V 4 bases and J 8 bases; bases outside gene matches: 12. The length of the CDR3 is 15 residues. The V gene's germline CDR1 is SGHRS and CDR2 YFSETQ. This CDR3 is CASSLGQGLVFGYTF. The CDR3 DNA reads TGCGCCAGCAGCCTGGGACAGGGTTTAGTTTTCGGCTACACCTTC.

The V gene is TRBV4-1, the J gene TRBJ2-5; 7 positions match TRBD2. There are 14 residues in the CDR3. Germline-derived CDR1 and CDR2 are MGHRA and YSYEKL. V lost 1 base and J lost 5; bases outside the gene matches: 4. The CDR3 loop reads CASSQVAGVETQYF. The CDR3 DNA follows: TGCGCCAGCAGCCAAGTCGCGGGAGTCGAGACCCAGTACTTC.

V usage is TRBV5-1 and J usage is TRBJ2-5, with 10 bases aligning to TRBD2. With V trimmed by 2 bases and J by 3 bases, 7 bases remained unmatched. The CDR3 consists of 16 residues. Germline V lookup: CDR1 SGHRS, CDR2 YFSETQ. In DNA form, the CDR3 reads TGCGCCAGCAGCTTTAATGGGCTAGCGGGAGAAGAGACCCAGTACTTC. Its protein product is CASSFNGLAGEETQYF.

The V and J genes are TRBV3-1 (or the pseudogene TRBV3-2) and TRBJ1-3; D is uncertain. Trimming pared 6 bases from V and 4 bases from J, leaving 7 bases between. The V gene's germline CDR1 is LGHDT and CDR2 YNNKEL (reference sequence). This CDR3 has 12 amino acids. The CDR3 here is CASSRQGNTIYF. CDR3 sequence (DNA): TGTGCCAGCAGTCGCCAGGGAAACACCATATATTTT.

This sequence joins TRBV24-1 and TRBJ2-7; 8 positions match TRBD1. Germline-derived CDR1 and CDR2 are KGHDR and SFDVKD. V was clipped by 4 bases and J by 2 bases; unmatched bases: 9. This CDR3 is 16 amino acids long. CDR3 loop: CATSESSGGRTYEQYF. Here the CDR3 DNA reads TGTGCCACCAGTGAATCTTCAGGGGGCAGAACCTACGAGCAGTACTTC.

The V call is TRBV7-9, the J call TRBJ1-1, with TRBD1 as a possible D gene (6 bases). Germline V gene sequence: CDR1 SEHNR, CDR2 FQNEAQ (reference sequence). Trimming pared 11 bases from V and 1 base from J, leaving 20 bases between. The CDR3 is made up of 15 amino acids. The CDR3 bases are TGTGCCGACCAAATGCGAGACAGGAGGAACACTGAAGCTTTCTTT. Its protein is CADQMRDRRNTEAFF. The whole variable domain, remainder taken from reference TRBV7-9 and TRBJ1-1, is DTGVSQNPRHKITKRGQNVTFRCDPISEHNRLYWYRQTLGQGPEFLTYFQNEAQLEKSRLLSDRFSAERPKGSFSTLEIQRTEQGDSAMYLCADQMRDRRNTEAFFGQGTRLTVV.

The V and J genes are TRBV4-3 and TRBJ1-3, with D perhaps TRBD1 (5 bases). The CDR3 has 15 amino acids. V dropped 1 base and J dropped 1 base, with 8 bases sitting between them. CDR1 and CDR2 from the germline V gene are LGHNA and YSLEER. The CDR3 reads CASSQGGGSGNTIYF. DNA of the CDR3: TGCGCCAGCAGCCAAGGGGGGGGTTCTGGAAACACCATATATTTT.

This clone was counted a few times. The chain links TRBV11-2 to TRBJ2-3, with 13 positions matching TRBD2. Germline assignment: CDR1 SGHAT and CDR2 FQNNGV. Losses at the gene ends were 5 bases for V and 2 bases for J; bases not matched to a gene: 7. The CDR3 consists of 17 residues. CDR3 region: CASSKGLAGYDTDTQYF. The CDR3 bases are TGTGCCAGCAGCAAGGGACTAGCGGGATATGACACAGATACGCAGTATTTT.

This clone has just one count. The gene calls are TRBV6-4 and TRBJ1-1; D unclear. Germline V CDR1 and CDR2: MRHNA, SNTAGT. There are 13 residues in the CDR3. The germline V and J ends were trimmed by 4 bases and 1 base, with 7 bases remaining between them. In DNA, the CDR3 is TGTGCCAGCAGTGTTGTAGAGAACACTGAAGCTTTCTTT. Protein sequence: CASSVVENTEAFF.

CDR3 DNA sequence: TGTGCCAGCAGTTATCATGGACTACAGAACACCGGGGAGCTGTTTTTT. It yields the protein CASSYHGLQNTGELFF. The chain links TRBV6-5 to TRBJ2-2, with D tentatively TRBD2 (6 bases). Germline V gives CDR1 MNHEY, CDR2 SVGAGI. V was cut by 3 bases and J by 1 base, with 12 bases left in between. The CDR3 length is 16 residues.

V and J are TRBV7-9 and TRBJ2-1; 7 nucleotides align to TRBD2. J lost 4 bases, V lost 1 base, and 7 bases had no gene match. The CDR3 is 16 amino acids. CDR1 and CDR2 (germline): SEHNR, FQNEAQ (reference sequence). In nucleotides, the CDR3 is TGTGCCAGCAGCTTAGTGCTCGCTAGCGGATACAATGAGCAGTTCTTC. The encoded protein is CASSLVLASGYNEQFF. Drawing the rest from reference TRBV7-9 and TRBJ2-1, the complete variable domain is DTGVSQNPRHKITKRGQNVTFRCDPISEHNRLYWYRQTLGQGPEFLTYFQNEAQLEKSRLLSDRFSAERPKGSFSTLEIQRTEQGDSAMYLCASSLVLASGYNEQFFGPGTRLTVL.

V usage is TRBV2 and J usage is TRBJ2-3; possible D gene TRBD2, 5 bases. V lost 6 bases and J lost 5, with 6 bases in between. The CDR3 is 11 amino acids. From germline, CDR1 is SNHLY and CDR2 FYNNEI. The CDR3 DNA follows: TGTGCCAGCAGCCGGGGAGATACGCAGTATTTT. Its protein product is CASSRGDTQYF.

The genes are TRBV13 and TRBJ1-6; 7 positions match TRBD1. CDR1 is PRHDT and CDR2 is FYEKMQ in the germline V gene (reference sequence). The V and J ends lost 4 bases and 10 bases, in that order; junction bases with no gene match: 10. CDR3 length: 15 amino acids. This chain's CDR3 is CASSSSTGLGSPLHF. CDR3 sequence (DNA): TGTGCCAGCAGCTCTTCGACAGGGTTGGGATCACCCCTCCACTTT.